This T cell receptor beta chain is from a study of CXCR3-negative and CXCR3-positive naive CD8 T cells. The naive CD8+ gate required CD45RO-CCR7+CD27+CD95- phenotype. To note about this clonotype: What it recognizes is unknown.

Germline assignment: CDR1 ENHRY and CDR2 SYGVKD. CDR3 length: 15 residues. Regarding the study as a whole: Naive subsets displayed similar surface CD5, and TCR strength was inferred from TRB CDR3 properties. For memory CD8+ cells diversity was much lower, but both naive subsets had comparably high diversity. Post-cryopreservation CXCR3 expression was partly diminished, and the bulk of assays employed fresh PBMCs.

TRB cDNA libraries were made by UMI-labeled 5' RACE. No DNA is given; TCRdb re-called the 5' RACE reads and lists each CDR3 protein once. In total, the table holds tens of thousands of distinct CDR3 sequences. Specimen: naive CXCR3- CD8+ T cells from blood. Specified subset: CD45RO-CCR7+CD27+CD95- naive CD8+ T cells lacking CXCR3 (TNR3-). The chain links TRBV10-3 to TRBJ2-5; TCRdb selects TRBD2, and the lack of DNA leaves this call unchecked. This TCR came from a human donor in good health. Some clones in this sample may be carry-over from other donors' samples. The CDR3 protein is CAITQGLAGTETQYF.